These T cell receptor beta chains were read from a single sample in a study of T-cell memory formation after mild COVID-19. Each CDR3 protein gets one entry after TCRdb re-called the 5' RACE reads with MiXCR. In the table there are roughly 170,000 distinct CDR3 sequences, about a fifth of which are singletons. The source material was PBMCs or a T cell subset sorted from them (not recorded which). The receptors originated from a man in his late teens or twenties who had mild COVID-19 (a few samples of this study predate the infection). Cell type and time point are not known. The CDR3 runs from the conserved cysteine through the conserved F or W. A D gene is named only where the DNA matches it firmly. Some rows mark clone size as missing; the rest say once, few, many or name a class of expanded clone.

TRBD2,-,TRBV7-8,TRBJ2-5,CASSQGLAGGLGTQYF,TGTGCCAGCAGCCAAGGACTAGCGGGGGGGCTGGGGACCCAGTACTTC
-,few,TRBV18,TRBJ1-6,CASSPPGPSPLHF,TGTGCCAGCTCACCACCGGGGCCTTCACCCCTCCACTTT
TRBD1,few,TRBV5-1,TRBJ1-1,CASSLAGQDREAFF,TGCGCCAGCAGCTTGGCCGGACAGGACCGAGAAGCTTTCTTT
-,-,TRBV7-9,TRBJ1-1,CASSLELGDEAFF,TGTGCCAGCAGCTTAGAACTGGGGGACGAAGCTTTCTTT
-,few,TRBV5-4,TRBJ2-1,CASSIRDHVRDEQFF,TGTGCCAGCAGCATCCGGGACCATGTACGCGATGAGCAGTTCTTC
-,-,TRBV5-1,TRBJ2-7,CASTPFDGGYYEQYF,TGCGCCAGCACCCCCTTCGACGGCGGTTACTACGAGCAGTACTTC
-,few,TRBV5-1,TRBJ2-3,CASSPGSKYTDTQYF,TGCGCCAGCAGCCCAGGGAGCAAATACACAGATACGCAGTATTTT
TRBD2,few,TRBV4-3,TRBJ2-1,CASSSRGLAAYNEQFF,TGCGCCAGCAGCTCCCGGGGACTAGCCGCCTACAATGAGCAGTTCTTC
-,-,TRBV14,TRBJ2-3,CASSQAGGGVQYF,TGTGCCAGCAGCCAAGCTGGAGGGGGTGTACAGTATTTT
-,few,TRBV7-2,TRBJ2-1,CASSLAGTPYNEQFF,TGTGCCAGCAGCTTAGCCGGGACGCCCTACAATGAGCAGTTCTTC
-,-,TRBV12-5,TRBJ2-7,CASGLGDRPPYEQYF,TGTGCTAGTGGTTTGGGGGACCGCCCTCCCTACGAGCAGTACTTC
-,few,TRBV2,TRBJ2-1,CASSVQGIAYNEQFF,TGTGCCAGCAGTGTTCAGGGGATAGCCTACAATGAGCAGTTCTTC
-,-,TRBV4-3,TRBJ1-4,CASSQYRERANEKLFF,TGCGCCAGCAGCCAGTACAGGGAACGAGCTAATGAAAAACTGTTTTTT
-,few,TRBV5-5,TRBJ1-5,CASSLAVGAGQPQHF,TGTGCCAGCAGCTTGGCGGTGGGGGCAGGCCAGCCCCAGCATTTT
-,-,TRBV7-2,TRBJ2-7,CASSPQWHGEQYF,TGTGCCAGCAGCCCTCAGTGGCATGGCGAGCAGTACTTC
-,few,TRBV9,TRBJ2-1,CASSRGGGYEQFF,TGTGCCAGCAGCAGAGGGGGGGGCTATGAGCAGTTCTTC
-,-,TRBV5-8,TRBJ1-2,CASSIRDGYTF,TGTGCCAGCAGCATACGGGATGGCTACACCTTC
TRBD2,many,TRBV7-2,TRBJ2-5,CASSLQAGGRETQYF,TGTGCCAGCAGCTTACAAGCGGGGGGCCGGGAGACCCAGTACTTC
-,-,TRBV12-3/TRBV12-4,TRBJ1-4,CASTPADGAGEKLFF,TGTGCCAGCACCCCGGCCGATGGGGCGGGTGAAAAACTGTTTTTT
-,-,TRBV7-2,TRBJ2-3,CASSFNRGGMGTQYF,TGTGCCAGCAGCTTCAACAGGGGGGGAATGGGGACGCAGTATTTT
-,few,TRBV7-2,TRBJ2-5,CASSRNKETQYF,TGTGCCAGCAGCCGCAATAAAGAGACCCAGTACTTC
-,few,TRBV6-5,TRBJ1-6,CASSLETISPLHF,TGTGCCAGCAGCCTGGAGACTATTTCACCCCTCCACTTT
-,-,TRBV12-3/TRBV12-4,TRBJ1-1,CASSFKGREAFF,TGTGCCAGCAGTTTCAAGGGGCGCGAAGCTTTCTTT
-,-,TRBV20-1,TRBJ1-6,CSATERLAESPLHF,TGCAGTGCGACCGAAAGATTGGCCGAATCACCCCTCCACTTT
-,-,TRBV6-5,TRBJ1-5,CASSRQPYQPQHF,TGTGCCAGCAGCAGACAGCCGTATCAGCCCCAGCATTTT
-,few,TRBV4-1,TRBJ1-1,CASSLRRGWTEAFF,TGCGCCAGCAGCCTACGCCGGGGTTGGACTGAAGCTTTCTTT
TRBD1,few,TRBV5-8,TRBJ2-5,CASRWDRVETQYF,TGTGCCAGCAGGTGGGACAGGGTGGAGACCCAGTACTTC
-,few,TRBV6-2/TRBV6-3,TRBJ1-2,CASRSGTNYGYTF,TGTGCCAGCAGGAGCGGGACGAACTATGGCTACACCTTC
-,few,TRBV3-1,TRBJ2-5,CASSHQGRYQETQYF,TGTGCCAGCAGCCATCAGGGACGGTACCAAGAGACCCAGTACTTC
-,few,TRBV14,TRBJ1-2,CASSEDRMDYGYTF,TGTGCCAGCAGCGAAGATCGGATGGACTATGGCTACACCTTC
-,-,TRBV6-2/TRBV6-3,TRBJ2-1,CASSYPGRNEQFF,TGTGCCAGCAGTTACCCCGGGCGCAATGAGCAGTTCTTC
-,many,TRBV5-1,TRBJ1-2,CASSQGASGGYTF,TGCGCCAGCAGCCAGGGCGCATCGGGGGGCTACACCTTC
-,-,TRBV25-1,TRBJ1-1,CASRGGNTEAFF,TGTGCCAGCAGAGGGGGGAACACTGAAGCTTTCTTT
-,-,TRBV5-6,TRBJ2-1,CASRRTTYNEQFF,TGTGCCAGCAGGCGGACCACCTACAATGAGCAGTTCTTC
TRBD1,few,TRBV14,TRBJ2-2,CASSQGDRVETNEPSNTGELFF,TGTGCCAGCAGCCAAGGAGACAGGGTGGAAACTAACGAACCGTCAAACACCGGGGAGCTGTTTTTT
TRBD2,-,TRBV7-6,TRBJ2-1,CASSLARLAGYNEQFF,TGTGCCAGCAGCTTAGCGCGGCTAGCGGGCTACAATGAGCAGTTCTTC
-,few,TRBV6-2/TRBV6-3,TRBJ2-3,CASRTSDTQYF,TGTGCCAGCAGGACGTCAGATACGCAGTATTTT
-,-,TRBV7-2,TRBJ2-5,CASSLWGPQGETQYF,TGTGCCAGCAGCTTATGGGGGCCCCAAGGCGAGACCCAGTACTTC
-,many,TRBV4-1,TRBJ1-2,CASSWGEAGHYGYTF,TGCGCCAGCAGCTGGGGCGAGGCTGGACACTATGGCTACACCTTC
-,-,TRBV7-8,TRBJ1-6,CASSRSGDSPLHF,TGTGCCAGCAGCCGGAGTGGGGATTCACCCCTCCACTTT
-,few,TRBV4-1,TRBJ2-3,CASSQARGRGDTQYF,TGCGCCAGCAGCCAAGCGAGGGGGCGGGGAGATACGCAGTATTTT
TRBD1,-,TRBV12-3/TRBV12-4,TRBJ1-1,CACLRDRLNTEAFF,TGTGCCTGTCTTCGGGACAGATTGAACACTGAAGCTTTCTTT
-,-,TRBV7-2,TRBJ2-3,CASSLGLAAYTDTQYF,TGTGCCAGCAGCTTAGGGCTAGCCGCTTACACAGATACGCAGTATTTT
-,-,TRBV6-6,TRBJ1-6,CASSYSIGGGGGHSPLHF,TGTGCCAGCAGTTACTCGATTGGTGGGGGAGGGGGACATTCACCCCTCCACTTT
-,-,TRBV6-2/TRBV6-3,TRBJ1-2,CASSYGYGYTF,TGTGCCAGCAGTTATGGGTATGGCTACACCTTC
-,-,TRBV7-2,TRBJ1-3,CASSAQNSGNTIYF,TGTGCCAGCAGCGCACAGAACTCTGGAAACACCATATATTTT
-,few,TRBV7-9,TRBJ1-5,CASSFYGDQPQHF,TGTGCCAGCAGCTTTTATGGAGATCAGCCCCAGCATTTT
-,few,TRBV5-1,TRBJ2-5,CASSPTPTVTEETQYF,TGCGCCAGCAGCCCCACCCCGACTGTGACAGAAGAGACCCAGTACTTC
-,few,TRBV12-3/TRBV12-4,TRBJ1-1,CASSLALSEAFF,TGTGCCAGCAGTTTAGCGCTTTCTGAAGCTTTCTTT
TRBD1,-,TRBV7-9,TRBJ1-4,CASSLLGQGGEKLFF,TGTGCCAGCAGCTTACTCGGACAGGGCGGGGAAAAACTGTTTTTT